The 9 T cell receptor beta chains below come from one sample, sequenced in a study of blood T cells in healthy people across ages. A J-beta primer mix and a sample-barcoded 5' primer were used in a second PCR of about 7 to 12 cycles. A single record per CDR3 protein comes from TCRdb applying MiXCR to the 5' RACE reads. The table records around 1,000,000 distinct CDR3 sequences, 20% to 25% of them present only once. The same sample was also used in a study of T cells of mothers and their children.

Input material: blood. These receptors came from a girl aged 2-10 years in good health.

The CDR3: CASSFLSGSDYEQYF. CDR3 sequence (DNA): TGCGCCAGCAGCTTTCTTAGCGGGAGCGACTACGAGCAGTACTTC. The rearrangement joins TRBV5-1 to TRBJ2-7, with 9 bases aligning to TRBD2. The CDR3 contains 15 residues. Germline trimming cut 2 bases from V and 3 bases from J; bases unmatched to any gene: 6. From germline, CDR1 is SGHRS and CDR2 YFSETQ.

This clonotype was seen many times. The CDR3 DNA reads as TGTGCCAGCAGTTTATGGGCCAGCCAAGAGACCCAGTACTTC. Encoded protein: CASSLWASQETQYF. The V call is TRBV28, the J call TRBJ2-5; D unclear. The CDR3 covers 14 residues. Germline V gene lookup returns CDR1 MDHEN and CDR2 SYDVKM. V lost 0 bases to trimming and J lost 1 base, with 6 bases between them.

In its sample, this clonotype was seen a few times. The V call is TRBV10-3, the J call TRBJ1-1; D is possibly TRBD1 (6 bases). CDR3 length: 14 amino acids. V was shortened by 8 bases and J by 0 bases, with 13 bases between the two germline ends. Germline V CDR1 and CDR2: ENHRY, SYGVKD. Here the CDR3 DNA reads TGTGCCATCGCAGGAGGACAGTTGAACACTGAAGCTTTCTTT. Its translation: CAIAGGQLNTEAFF.

The chain joins TRBV7-9 to TRBJ1-2; D is undetermined. The ends were cut back, 1 base at V and 4 bases at J, with 13 bases in the middle. The CDR3 contains 15 residues. Germline V CDR1 and CDR2: SEHNR, FQNEAQ (reference sequence). CDR3 protein: CASSLVGGSPYGYTF. CDR3 nucleotide sequence: TGTGCCAGCAGCTTAGTGGGAGGGTCGCCCTATGGCTACACCTTC.

The chain joins TRBV4-3 to TRBJ2-2; possible D gene TRBD1, 5 bases. The V end was cut by 4 bases, the J end by 5 bases, with 20 bases between. This CDR3 region has 17 residues. Germline V gene sequence: CDR1 LGHNA, CDR2 YSLEER. The CDR3 sequence: CASSRMQGEFGTGELFF. In nucleotides, the CDR3 is TGCGCCAGCAGCCGAATGCAGGGTGAATTTGGTACCGGGGAGCTGTTTTTT.

The J gene is TRBJ1-2, the V gene TRBV5-6; 8 positions match TRBD1. The CDR3 runs 16 residues. CDR1 is SGHDT, CDR2 YYEEEE, per germline. V was clipped by 7 bases and J by 7 bases; unmatched bases: 18. The CDR3 reads CASSDRPKAGGSGYTF. In DNA, the CDR3 is TGTGCCAGCTCAGACCGGCCCAAGGCAGGGGGCAGTGGCTACACCTTC.

The rearrangement links TRBV20-1 to TRBJ2-1; 9 bases align to TRBD2. This CDR3 has 12 amino acids. Germline CDR1 DFQATT, CDR2 SNEGSKA (reference sequence). Here the CDR3 DNA reads TGCAGCGTTAGCGGGAGAAATGTTGAGCAGTTCTTC. Translated: CSVSGRNVEQFF.

This clonotype was found a few times. V usage is TRBV6-5 and J usage is TRBJ2-3, with D hard to call. CDR1 is MNHEY and CDR2 is SVGAGI in the germline V gene. Trimming took off 0 bases at V and 4 bases at J, with 17 bases between the two ends. The CDR3 runs to 17 residues. CDR3 DNA: TGTGCCAGCAGTTACTCGTCAGTTGTGGGCGTGCCAGATACGCAGTATTTT. Translation: CASSYSSVVGVPDTQYF.

The sample holds a few counts of this clonotype. V is TRBV29-1 and J is TRBJ2-5; tentatively, D is TRBD2 (6 bases). The J call could be wrong; TRBJ2-1 is a better fit for the DNA end. There are 14 residues in the CDR3. In germline, CDR1 is SQVTM, CDR2 ANQGSEA. CDR3 sequence (DNA): TGCAGCGTCTTAAGCGCGGGGCGCGAGTTTGAGCAGTTCTTC. This codes for CSVLSAGREFEQFF.